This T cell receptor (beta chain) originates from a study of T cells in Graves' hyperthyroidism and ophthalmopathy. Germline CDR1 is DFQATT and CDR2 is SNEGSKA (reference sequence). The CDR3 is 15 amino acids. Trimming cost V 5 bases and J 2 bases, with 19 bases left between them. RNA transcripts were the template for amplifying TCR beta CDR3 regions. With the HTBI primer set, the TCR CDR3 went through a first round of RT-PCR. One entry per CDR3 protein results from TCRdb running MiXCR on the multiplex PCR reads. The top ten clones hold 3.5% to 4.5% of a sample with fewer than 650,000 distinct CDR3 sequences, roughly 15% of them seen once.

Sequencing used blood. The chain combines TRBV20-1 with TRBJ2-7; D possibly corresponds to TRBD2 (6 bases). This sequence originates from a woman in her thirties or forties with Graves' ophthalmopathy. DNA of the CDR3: TGCAGTGCTCCCTTGGCCCGGGACTCACCCTACGAGCAGTACTTC. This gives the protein CSAPLARDSPYEQYF.